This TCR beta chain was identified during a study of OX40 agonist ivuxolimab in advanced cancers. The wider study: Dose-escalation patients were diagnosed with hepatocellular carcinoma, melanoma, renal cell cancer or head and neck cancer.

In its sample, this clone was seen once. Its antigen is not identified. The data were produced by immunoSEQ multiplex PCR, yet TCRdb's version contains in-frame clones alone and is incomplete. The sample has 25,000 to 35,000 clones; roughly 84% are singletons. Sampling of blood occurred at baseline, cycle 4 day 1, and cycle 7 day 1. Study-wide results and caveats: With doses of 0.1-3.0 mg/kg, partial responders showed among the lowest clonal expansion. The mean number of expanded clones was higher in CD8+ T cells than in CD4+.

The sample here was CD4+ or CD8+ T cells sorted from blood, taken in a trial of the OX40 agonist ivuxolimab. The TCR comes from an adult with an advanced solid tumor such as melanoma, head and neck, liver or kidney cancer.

The CDR3 bases are TGTGCCAGCAGCCCCAAGACTACCTACTCCACAGATACGCAGTATTTT. Translating it yields CASSPKTTYSTDTQYF. The chain employs TRBV5-8 and TRBJ2-3; maybe TRBD2 (5 bases). CDR1 is SGHTS and CDR2 is YDEGEE in the germline V gene. Trimming took off 4 bases at V and 2 bases at J, with 17 bases between the two ends. The CDR3 spans 16 residues.